This T cell receptor beta chain was obtained from a study of Graves' ophthalmopathy and Graves' hyperthyroidism. The CDR3 contains 16 residues. Germline loops: CDR1 DFQATT, CDR2 SNEGSKA (reference sequence). V shed 3 bases, J shed 4 bases, and the junction held 6 bases outside the gene matches. This clonotype was counted a few times. Amplification targeted the TCR beta CDR3 regions, with RNA transcripts as the source material. RT-PCR was first run with HTBI primers, then multiplex PCR in a second round. MiXCR, run by TCRdb on the multiplex PCR reads, gives a single entry per CDR3 protein. The data show about 370,000 distinct CDR3 sequences, 15% to 20% seen once.

V is TRBV20-1 and J is TRBJ2-1; 13 nucleotides line up with TRBD2. The specimen was peripheral blood. The clonotype was recovered from an adult woman with stable Graves' hyperthyroidism. The CDR3 nucleotides are TGCAGTGCTAGGGGGACTAGCGGGATTTTATACAATGAGCAGTTCTTC. Encoded protein: CSARGTSGILYNEQFF.